This TCR beta chain was sequenced during a study of blood T cells in healthy people across ages (dated by TCRdb to between 2014 and 2017). The study in broad terms: In model experiments, roughly one uniquely barcoded TCR beta cDNA molecule per two T cells was captured by template switching. To track age-related changes in TCR beta repertoire diversity, the study relied on deep sequencing normalized with unique cDNA molecular identifiers. The donors were split into four age groups: young (average about 16 years), middle-aged (39), aged (over 55) and long-lived (about 82). To avoid experimental bias, donors of different ages were randomly spread across the sequencing lanes. The study analyzed two additional independent replicas of 1 million unique cDNA reads from the same blood draw for two donors, one aged 18 to 29 and one aged 80 or older. Overall study outcomes, separate from this receptor: Bulk unsorted PBMC profiling prevented conclusive comparison of naive and antigen-experienced compartments. The CMV infection status of donors was not known, potentially confounding age-related changes in expanded clonotypes. The percentage of naive T cells measured by flow cytometry correlated strongly with observed TCR beta diversity. Compared with the aged group, the long-lived group had more naive CD4+ T cells, fewer expanded clones and increased TCR diversity, suggesting age selection. Estimates of total diversity based on one million sequenced T cells were considered lower bounds and underestimates. As age increased, observed TCR beta diversity per million T cells dropped in a roughly linear way, and a significant reduction was already evident by age roughly 36.

Library method: 5' RACE. TCRdb records Illumina HiSeq 2500 as the sequencer. A second PCR of about 6 to 11 cycles was run with a J-beta primer mix and a sample-barcoded 5' primer. A unique molecular identifier was introduced onto each TCR beta cDNA molecule by a template-switch 5' adaptor carrying 12 random nucleotides. Each sample yielded at least 3 million CDR3-containing paired-end reads. The Mint cDNA synthesis kit, primed by a TRBC-specific oligonucleotide, was used to synthesize first-strand cDNA from all RNA. After uracil-DNA glycosylase treatment, a first 18-cycle PCR used universal primers M1SS and BC2_uni_R on all cDNA. The original methods were these. For normalization, 1 million high-quality reads were randomly selected from each sample, with every read carrying a distinct molecular identifier. Instead of being binned into consensus sequences, reads with shared molecular identifiers were discarded. CDR3 identification, clonotype clustering and error correction used MiTCR with a Q25 quality threshold and the strictest error-elimination algorithm. A nonparametric unseen species model with Euler transformation was used to estimate lower-bound total TCR beta diversity. TCRdb reprocessed the public reads (quality trimming at Q25 with fastp, clone calling with MiXCR) and kept in-frame beta chains. For every CDR3 protein sequence, its rows merge into one entry that carries the most common genes and DNA. The V and J calls and clone size come from TCRdb's table, not from the authors' own analysis. The sample yields more than 1,400,000 distinct CDR3 sequences; around two fifths were counted once. The ten largest clones add up to approximately 7.9% of the sample.

Systemically healthy Caucasian individuals from Russia, 35 to 50 in total and aged about 6 to 100 years, were included as donors. Ten milliliters of peripheral blood were collected from each donor into EDTA-treated Vacutainer tubes. Ficoll-Paque density-gradient centrifugation was used to isolate PBMCs, with at least 6.5 million obtained per sample. Total RNA was extracted from PBMCs with Trizol reagent, with at least 5 micrograms obtained per sample. For every donor, flow cytometry on a PBMC aliquot measured the percentage of naive CD45RAhigh/CD27high T cells. Per the germline V gene, SQVTM is the CDR1 and ANQGSEA is the CDR2. V and J are truncated by 1 base and 5 bases respectively, leaving an intervening sequence of 14 bases. The CDR3 measures 15 amino acids from cysteine to phenylalanine. Only the CDR3 region is kept as DNA, spanning 45 bases read in frame from base 1. There are a few counts of this clonotype. Its antigen remains undetermined. No per-base quality is available; no much larger clone lies one base away.

The specimen sequenced was blood. The clonotype comes from a woman younger than 35 in good health. The sequence joins TRBV29-1 to TRBJ2-2; possibly the D gene is TRBD1, per 6 matching bases. CDR3 region: CSVEGGRVRTGELFF. Read as DNA, the sequence is TGCAGCGTTGAAGGGGGGCGAGTAAGGACCGGGGAGCTGTTTTTT.